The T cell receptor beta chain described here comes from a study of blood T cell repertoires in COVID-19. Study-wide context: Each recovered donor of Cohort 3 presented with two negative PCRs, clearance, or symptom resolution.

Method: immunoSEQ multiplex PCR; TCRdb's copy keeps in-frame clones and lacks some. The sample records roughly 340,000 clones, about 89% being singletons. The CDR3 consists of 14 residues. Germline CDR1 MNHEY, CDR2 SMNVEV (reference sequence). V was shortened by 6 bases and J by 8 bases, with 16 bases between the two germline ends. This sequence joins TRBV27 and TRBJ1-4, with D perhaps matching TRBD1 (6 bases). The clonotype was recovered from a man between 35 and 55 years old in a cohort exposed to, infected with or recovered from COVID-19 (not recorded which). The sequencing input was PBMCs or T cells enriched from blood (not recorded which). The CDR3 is CASSPGGLGEKLFF. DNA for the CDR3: TGTGCCAGCAGCCCGGGGGGCTTGGGCGAAAAACTGTTTTTT.